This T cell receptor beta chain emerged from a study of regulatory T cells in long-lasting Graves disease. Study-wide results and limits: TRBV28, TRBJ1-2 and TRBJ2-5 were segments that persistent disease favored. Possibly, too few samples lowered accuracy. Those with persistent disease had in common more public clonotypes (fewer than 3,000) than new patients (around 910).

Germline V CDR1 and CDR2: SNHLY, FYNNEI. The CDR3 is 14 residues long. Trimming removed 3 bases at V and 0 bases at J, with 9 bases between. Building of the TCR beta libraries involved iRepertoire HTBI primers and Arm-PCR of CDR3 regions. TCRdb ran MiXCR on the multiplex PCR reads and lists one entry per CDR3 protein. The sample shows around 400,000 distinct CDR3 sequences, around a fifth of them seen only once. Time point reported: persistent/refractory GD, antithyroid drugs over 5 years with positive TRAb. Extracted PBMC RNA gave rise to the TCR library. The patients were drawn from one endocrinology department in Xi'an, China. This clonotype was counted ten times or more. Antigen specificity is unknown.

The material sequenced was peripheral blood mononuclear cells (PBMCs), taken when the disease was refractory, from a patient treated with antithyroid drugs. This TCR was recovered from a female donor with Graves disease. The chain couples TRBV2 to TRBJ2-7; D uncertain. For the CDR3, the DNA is TGTGCCAGCAGTGAGGGCGCCTACTCCTACGAGCAGTACTTC. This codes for CASSEGAYSYEQYF.